This passage covers 23 T cell receptor beta chains from one sample sequenced in a study of cytomegalovirus exposure and HLA in healthy donors (TCRdb year 2017). Receptors were amplified or captured by the immunoSEQ multiplex PCR assay. For the multiplex PCR, a mixture combining 60 forward primers for TCR Vbeta segments and 13 reverse primers for TCR Jbeta segments was used. TCRdb provides this immuneACCESS table in a form limited to in-frame rearrangements. Some clones are lacking; in checked studies, under half of them reflect an unresolved V gene, and why the rest are absent is not known. This sample gives some 150,000 clones in total; about 70% of them show up just once. The biggest ten clones account for about 3% of the sample. The sample taken for sequencing was PBMCs. These receptors were taken from a man younger than 35 in good health and CMV-seronegative.

This rearrangement joins TRBV28 to TRBJ1-4; 7 bases line up with TRBD1. Germline V gives CDR1 MDHEN, CDR2 SYDVKM. The V segment lost 6 bases and the J segment 6 bases; nucleotides outside the gene matches: 13. This CDR3 region has 16 residues. The CDR3 DNA reads as TGTGCCAGCAGGACTTACAGGGGTCGGGGTGATGAAAAACTGTTTTTT. The encoded protein is CASRTYRGRGDEKLFF.

The chain uses TRBV19 and TRBJ2-1; TRBD2 agrees at 7 bases. CDR3 size: 12 residues. Germline V lookup: CDR1 LNHDA, CDR2 SQIVND (reference sequence). The junction had 3 bases not matched to a gene; V was cut back by 6 bases and J by 7 bases. CDR3 amino acids: CASSWEGNEQFF. The CDR3 coding sequence is TGTGCCAGTAGCTGGGAGGGAAATGAGCAGTTCTTC.

The chain has TRBV4-1 and TRBJ2-1; a weak D match, TRBD2 (5 bases). V was clipped by 1 base and J by 7 bases, with 17 bases between them. This CDR3 region has 16 residues. CDR1 is MGHRA and CDR2 is YSYEKL in the germline V gene. The CDR3 region has the DNA TGCGCCAGCAGCCAAGGTTGGGCGGGCCCACGGAATGAGCAGTTCTTC. Residues: CASSQGWAGPRNEQFF.

The J gene is TRBJ2-5, the V gene TRBV6-1; 7 bases align to TRBD1. The J segment lost 8 bases and the V segment lost 3 bases, leaving 18 bases of the junction unmatched. From germline, CDR1 is MNHNS and CDR2 SASEGT. This CDR3 is built from 17 residues. CDR3 in DNA: TGTGCCAGCAGTGAGAGACATCGACAGGGCGCCCTCCCAACCCAGTACTTC. It encodes CASSERHRQGALPTQYF.

The CDR3 loop reads CASKKGGDYEKLFF. The CDR3 nucleotides read TGTGCCAGCAAAAAGGGTGGGGACTATGAAAAACTGTTTTTT. The V gene is TRBV6-5, the J gene TRBJ1-4, with a tentative D call TRBD1 (5 bases). The germline CDR1 and CDR2 sequences are MNHEY and SVGAGI. The ends were cut back, 7 bases at V and 6 bases at J, with 15 bases in the middle. The CDR3 sequence is 14 residues long.

This clone was counted a few times. J is TRBJ2-5 and V is TRBV9; TRBD2 matches 8 bases. The germline CDR1 and CDR2 sequences are SGDLS and YYNGEE. V lost 0 bases and J lost 5; bases outside the gene matches: 3. The CDR3 totals 14 residues. CDR3 region: CASSVGLARETQYF. DNA for the CDR3: TGTGCCAGCAGCGTAGGACTAGCGAGGGAGACCCAGTACTTC.

The rearrangement uses TRBV19 and TRBJ1-6, with D possibly TRBD1 on 6 matching bases. Germline V gene sequence: CDR1 LNHDA, CDR2 SQIVND (reference sequence). Trimming removed 6 bases at V and 4 bases at J, with 13 bases between. The CDR3 has 15 amino acids. The CDR3 DNA follows: TGTGCCAGTAGCACGGGACACCATTATAATTCACCCCTCCACTTT. Translating it yields CASSTGHHYNSPLHF.

The V and J genes are TRBV5-1 and TRBJ1-1; D might be TRBD1 (5 bases). This CDR3 is built from 15 residues. CDR1 is SGHRS and CDR2 is YFSETQ in the germline V gene. V gave up 4 bases and J gave up 0 bases, with 13 bases separating them. CDR3 amino acids: CASSPRGTMNTEAFF. The CDR3 nucleotides are TGCGCCAGCAGCCCCCGCGGGACGATGAACACTGAAGCTTTCTTT.

This clone was seen only a few times. The chain links TRBV28 to TRBJ1-2, with 9 positions matching TRBD1. Trimming took 4 bases from V and 8 from J; bases not matched to a gene: 11. The CDR3 length is 15 residues. The V gene's germline CDR1 is MDHEN and CDR2 SYDVKM. In DNA, the CDR3 is TGTGCCAGCAGTTGGCATGGACAGGGGAGTCAGGGCTACACCTTC. Residues: CASSWHGQGSQGYTF.

The chain carries TRBV7-9 and TRBJ1-4; TRBD1 agrees at 10 bases. This CDR3 has 15 amino acids. The V gene end was trimmed by 5 bases and the J gene end by 8 bases; junction bases not matched to a gene: 8. Per the germline V gene, CDR1 is SEHNR and CDR2 is FQNEAQ (reference sequence). The CDR3 loop is CASSDRQGAREKLFF. DNA of the CDR3: TGTGCCAGCAGCGACCGACAGGGGGCGAGAGAAAAACTGTTTTTT.

This clone was detected only a few times. The chain recombines TRBV4-1 with TRBJ1-4, with D perhaps TRBD1 (5 bases). Trimming left V 2 bases short and J 8 bases short, with 15 bases between. Germline CDR1 MGHRA, CDR2 YSYEKL. The CDR3 loop spans 15 amino acids. CDR3 residues: CASSQQGFAGEKLFF. The DNA for the CDR3 is TGCGCCAGCAGCCAACAGGGTTTCGCGGGGGAAAAACTGTTTTTT.

This clone was seen just once. The V gene is TRBV5-1, the J gene TRBJ1-2, with 9 bases fitting TRBD1. Germline V gene sequence: CDR1 SGHRS, CDR2 YFSETQ. With V trimmed by 4 bases and J by 4 bases, 8 bases remained unmatched. The CDR3 has 15 residues. The CDR3 region has the DNA TGCGCCAGCAGCCCGGGGGACAGGGAGGCCTATGGCTACACCTTC. It encodes CASSPGDREAYGYTF.

Concerning this clone: Other DNA sequences of this sample code for an identical CDR3. The V call is TRBV7-9, the J call TRBJ1-1; maybe TRBD1 (5 bases). V was pared by 2 bases and J by 5 bases, with 9 bases between. Germline V gene sequence: CDR1 SEHNR, CDR2 FQNEAQ (reference sequence). The CDR3 contains 13 residues. The chain's CDR3 is CASSLQGGTEAFF. In nucleotides, the CDR3 is TGTGCCAGCAGCTTACAGGGAGGGACTGAAGCTTTCTTT. Full variable domain (outside the CDR3, taken from reference TRBV7-9 and TRBJ1-1): DTGVSQNPRHKITKRGQNVTFRCDPISEHNRLYWYRQTLGQGPEFLTYFQNEAQLEKSRLLSDRFSAERPKGSFSTLEIQRTEQGDSAMYLCASSLQGGTEAFFGQGTRLTVV.

This clone was detected only a few times. V usage is TRBV10-2 and J usage is TRBJ2-5; TRBD1 matches at 10 bases. CDR1 and CDR2 (germline): WSHSY, SAAADI. This CDR3 region has 16 residues. Unmatched junction bases numbered 9, after V lost 2 bases and J lost 6 bases. The CDR3, as DNA: TGCGCCAGCAGTGAGATTGGACAGGGGGGTGGAAAGACCCAGTACTTC. Its translation is CASSEIGQGGGKTQYF.

This clone turned up a few times. Other DNA sequences in this sample translate to the same CDR3. For the CDR3, the DNA is TGTGCCAGCTCACCGGGGCTCACAGATACGCAGTATTTT. Its translation is CASSPGLTDTQYF. The V call is TRBV18, the J call TRBJ2-3; maybe TRBD1 (5 bases). Trimming pared 3 bases from V and 2 bases from J, leaving 6 bases between. Germline CDR1 and CDR2: KGHSH and LQKENI. CDR3 length: 13 residues.

This clone was observed a few times. V is TRBV5-1 and J is TRBJ1-4; 8 bases agree with TRBD1. The CDR3 contains 14 residues. CDR1 is SGHRS, CDR2 YFSETQ, per germline. V was pared by 3 bases and J by 6 bases, with 4 bases of the junction left unmatched. The CDR3 nucleotides are TGCGCCAGCAGCTCAGGGGGCGCGGATGAAAAACTGTTTTTT. Its protein product is CASSSGGADEKLFF.

This clone was seen only a few times. The chain has TRBV6-5 and TRBJ1-2; D is uncertain. Germline values: CDR1 MNHEY, CDR2 SVGAGI. The CDR3 totals 15 residues. V dropped 0 bases and J dropped 8 bases, with 16 bases sitting between them. Written as DNA, the CDR3 is TGTGCCAGCAGTTACTCCTATCGACCGGGAGGAGGCTACACCTTC. This gives the protein CASSYSYRPGGGYTF.

A word on this clone: This CDR3 is also generated by other DNA sequences in the sample. The V call is TRBV6-1, the J call TRBJ2-7; 12 bases align to TRBD1. CDR3 length: 15 amino acids. Germline-derived CDR1 and CDR2 are MNHNS and SASEGT. V shed 7 bases, J shed 4 bases, and the junction held 8 bases outside the gene matches. Here the CDR3 reads CASKSGQGATYEQYV. The CDR3 region has the DNA TGTGCCAGCAAATCGGGACAGGGGGCCACTTACGAGCAGTACGTC.

This sequence joins TRBV19 and TRBJ2-3; the match to TRBD1 covers 8 bases. The CDR3 covers 17 residues. Germline lookup yields CDR1 LNHDA and CDR2 SQIVND (reference sequence). The J segment lost 5 bases and the V segment lost 4 bases, leaving 14 bases of the junction unmatched. The CDR3 DNA is TGTGCCAGTAGTAGGACAGGGCCGGGGATTTCCGGAGATACGCAGTATTTT. Its translation is CASSRTGPGISGDTQYF.

The chain recombines TRBV12-5 with TRBJ1-2; 8 bases are shared with TRBD1. V was pared by 6 bases and J by 4 bases, with 7 bases of the junction left unmatched. The germline V gene has CDR1 LGHNT and CDR2 FRNRAP. This CDR3 is built from 14 residues. The CDR3 sequence: CASGWGGTGYGYTF. CDR3 nucleotide sequence: TGTGCTAGTGGCTGGGGTGGGACAGGCTATGGCTACACCTTC.

There are a few counts of this clone. The chain uses TRBV29-1 and TRBJ2-5; D is possibly TRBD1 (6 bases). The V gene's germline CDR1 is SQVTM and CDR2 ANQGSEA. The V gene lost 6 bases and the J gene lost 1 base, with 12 bases spanning the gap. This CDR3 is built from 13 residues. The CDR3 sequence: CSVEGQIQETQYF. The CDR3 DNA sequence: TGCAGCGTCGAGGGACAAATCCAAGAGACCCAGTACTTC.

The V gene is TRBV5-6, the J gene TRBJ1-2; 7 nucleotides line up with TRBD1. Unmatched junction bases numbered 2, after V lost 4 bases and J lost 2 bases. Germline V gives CDR1 SGHDT, CDR2 YYEEEE. The CDR3 is made up of 13 amino acids. The CDR3 reads CASSQTGNYGYTF. Written as DNA, the CDR3 is TGTGCCAGCAGCCAGACAGGGAACTATGGCTACACCTTC.

The chain is built from TRBV5-1 and TRBJ2-7; possibly TRBD2 for D (6 bases). Trimming pared 0 bases from V and 1 base from J, leaving 11 bases between. This CDR3 comprises 15 residues. Germline CDR1 reads SGHRS; CDR2 reads YFSETQ. CDR3 nucleotide sequence: TGCGCCAGCAGCTTGGGTCCCGCGGGGTCCTACGAGCAGTACGTC. It encodes CASSLGPAGSYEQYV.